Described below is a single T cell receptor (beta chain) sequence and its context. Original processing methods: Estimates of nucleated cell counts were drawn from the amplification of reference gene primers. Here immunoSEQ multiplex PCR was the method, and the copy in TCRdb shows in-frame clones only, minus some. That table furnishes V, J and clone size, whereas the DNA furnished D and trimming. Of fewer than 150,000 clones listed, approximately 87% were seen once; the top ten hold about 4.1%. This sample is drawn from a study of blood T cell repertoires in COVID-19. Study at large: Samples representing acute and convalescent COVID-19 were sourced from the United States, Italy and Spain. Sample material is recorded as cDNA or gDNA derived from T cells, B-cell-depleted T cells, or PBMCs.

The CDR3 contains 12 residues. V shed 10 bases, J shed 1 base, and the junction held 2 bases outside the gene matches. The germline CDR1 and CDR2 sequences are LGHDT and YNNKEL (reference sequence). V usage is TRBV3-1 (or the pseudogene TRBV3-2) and J usage is TRBJ2-3; 7 nucleotides match TRBD1. This TCR was recovered from a woman aged 40 to 50 with acute or convalescent COVID-19. Specimen: peripheral blood. The CDR3 DNA is TGTGCCAACGACAGGGGCACAGATACGCAGTATTTT. It is translated as CANDRGTDTQYF.